Each of the 25 T cell receptor beta chains below was sequenced from the same sample in a study of blood T cell repertoires in COVID-19. Assay: immunoSEQ multiplex PCR; the TCRdb copy retains only in-frame clones and omits some. The table includes some 130,000 clones, approximately 78% detected once. Sequencing input: peripheral blood. These receptors came from a man aged 60 to 75 who had recovered from COVID-19.

The V gene is TRBV19, the J gene TRBJ2-2, with TRBD1 matching 10 bases. Germline assignment: CDR1 LNHDA and CDR2 SQIVND (reference sequence). J lost 6 bases, V lost 11 bases, and 12 bases had no gene match. CDR3 size: 15 residues. CDR3 DNA sequence: TGTGCCTCGGGACAGGGGCCCCCGGGAGCCGGGGAGCTGTTTTTT. It translates to CASGQGPPGAGELFF.

The chain couples TRBV3-1 (or the pseudogene TRBV3-2) to TRBJ2-7; D uncertain. Trimming stripped 4 bases from V and 0 bases from J, with 7 bases between. This CDR3 region has 13 residues. Germline values: CDR1 LGHDT, CDR2 YNNKEL (reference sequence). CDR3 in amino acids: CASSPALSYEQYF. CDR3 in DNA: TGTGCCAGCAGCCCCGCACTCTCCTACGAGCAGTACTTC.

The chain links TRBV5-5 to TRBJ1-4; D call uncertain. Deletions cut 1 base from V and 0 bases from J, with 7 bases between. The germline V gene has CDR1 SGHKS and CDR2 YYEKEE (reference sequence). This CDR3 contains 15 residues. Here the CDR3 DNA reads TGTGCCAGCAGCTTGTTCGGTGCAACTAATGAAAAACTGTTTTTT. Amino acid sequence: CASSLFGATNEKLFF.

This clone occurred a few times. V gene TRBV7-9 combines with J gene TRBJ2-1; D ambiguous. Trimming took 5 bases from V and 2 from J, leaving 10 bases between them. CDR1 and CDR2 (germline): SEHNR, FQNEAQ (reference sequence). This CDR3 spans 14 amino acids. Here the CDR3 reads CASSPDTTYNEQFF. As DNA, the CDR3 is TGTGCCAGCAGCCCAGACACGACCTACAATGAGCAGTTCTTC.

V usage is TRBV4-1 and J usage is TRBJ1-2, with a possible D match to TRBD1 (5 bases). The CDR3 spans 13 residues. V shed 1 base and J shed 2 bases, with 5 bases lying between them. Germline CDR1 MGHRA, CDR2 YSYEKL. The CDR3 here is CASSQGQNYGYTF. Written as DNA, the CDR3 is TGCGCCAGCAGCCAAGGACAGAACTATGGCTACACCTTC.

This sequence joins TRBV3-1 (or the pseudogene TRBV3-2) and TRBJ2-7; the match to TRBD1 covers 8 bases. This CDR3 comprises 16 residues. J lost 8 bases, V lost 1 base, and 13 bases had no gene match. Per the germline V gene, CDR1 is LGHDT and CDR2 is YNNKEL (reference sequence). The chain's CDR3 is CASSQGRAGQAIQQYF. The DNA of the CDR3 is TGTGCCAGCAGCCAAGGGAGGGCGGGACAGGCGATACAGCAGTACTTC.

V gene TRBV20-1 combines with J gene TRBJ2-1, with 7 bases identical to TRBD2. Per the germline V gene, CDR1 is DFQATT and CDR2 is SNEGSKA (reference sequence). Trimming cost V 5 bases and J 10 bases; bases outside gene matches: 5. The CDR3 extends over 11 amino acids. The CDR3 nucleotides are TGCAGTGCTGGGGGGGATTGGGAGCAGTTCTTC. Residues: CSAGGDWEQFF.

This clone has a single count. The chain is built from TRBV7-2 and TRBJ1-3, with unresolved D. CDR3 length: 14 residues. The V gene's germline CDR1 is SGHTA and CDR2 FQGNSA. Between the trimmed V and J ends, which lost 1 base and 4 bases, there was a span of 8 bases. CDR3: CASSLEARGNTIYF. CDR3 in DNA: TGTGCCAGCAGCTTAGAGGCCAGGGGAAACACCATATATTTT. Full variable domain (rest looked up from reference TRBV7-2 and TRBJ1-3): GAGVSQSPSNKVTEKGKDVELRCDPISGHTALYWYRQSLGQGLEFLIYFQGNSAPDKSGLPSDRFSAERTGGSVSTLTIQRTQQEDSAVYLCASSLEARGNTIYFGEGSWLTVV.

CDR3 DNA sequence: TGTGCCAGCAGCTTTCGTCTTGGACAGGGGCCTTACGAGCAGTACTTC. Residues: CASSFRLGQGPYEQYF. This chain connects TRBV7-9 to TRBJ2-7, with 9 bases matching TRBD1. Germline trimming cut 3 bases from V and 4 bases from J; bases unmatched to any gene: 10. Germline lookup yields CDR1 SEHNR and CDR2 FQNEAQ (reference sequence). The CDR3 totals 16 residues.

The chain joins TRBV6-5 to TRBJ1-1; TRBD1 is a possible D gene (5 bases). Per germline, CDR1 MNHEY and CDR2 SVGAGI. This CDR3 has 12 residues. Deletions cut 2 bases from V and 9 bases from J, with 10 bases between. CDR3 coding DNA: TGTGCCAGCAGTTACGGCCAGGGTAAAGCTTTCTTT. It translates to CASSYGQGKAFF.

This clone was counted a few times. The V gene is TRBV10-3, the J gene TRBJ2-1, with D possibly matching TRBD1 (6 bases). Per the germline V gene, CDR1 is ENHRY and CDR2 is SYGVKD. The CDR3 consists of 14 residues. Trimming left V 6 bases short and J 3 bases short, with 12 bases between. The CDR3 bases are TGTGCCATCAGCCCAAAGACAGGCTACAATGAGCAGTTCTTC. Its protein product is CAISPKTGYNEQFF.

This rearrangement joins TRBV24-1 to TRBJ1-5, with no clear D. V lost 6 bases and J lost 4, with 6 bases in between. This CDR3 contains 12 residues. Germline V CDR1 and CDR2: KGHDR, SFDVKD. CDR3 DNA sequence: TGTGCCACCAGTTCTAAAAATCAGCCCCAGCATTTT. Its translation: CATSSKNQPQHF.

CDR3 nucleotides: TGTGCCAGCAGCACTTACTCCGACACTGAAGCTTTCTTT. Its translation is CASSTYSDTEAFF. The chain couples TRBV7-3 to TRBJ1-1; D remains ambiguous. V lost 5 bases and J 3 bases, leaving 10 bases between the germline ends. In germline, CDR1 is SGHTA, CDR2 FQGTGA. The CDR3 runs 13 residues.

J is TRBJ2-5 and V is TRBV6-5; D may be TRBD1 (5 bases). The CDR3 sequence is 16 residues long. The V gene's germline CDR1 is MNHEY and CDR2 SVGAGI. V dropped 0 bases and J dropped 2 bases, with 13 bases sitting between them. The CDR3 loop is CASSYSGIGHQETQYF. CDR3 in DNA: TGTGCCAGCAGTTACTCGGGGATAGGACATCAAGAGACCCAGTACTTC.

This chain joins TRBV29-1 and TRBJ2-3, with a tentative D call TRBD2 (7 bases). Trimming took 2 bases from V and 8 from J, leaving 8 bases between them. This CDR3 has 11 amino acids. Germline lookup yields CDR1 SQVTM and CDR2 ANQGSEA. The CDR3 reads CSVERGGTQYF. CDR3 sequence (DNA): TGCAGCGTTGAAAGGGGGGGTACGCAGTATTTT.

The V call is TRBV4-1, the J call TRBJ1-4, with a tentative D call TRBD1 (6 bases). The CDR3 consists of 16 residues. Trimming left V 0 bases short and J 0 bases short, with 8 bases between. The germline V gene encodes CDR1 MGHRA and CDR2 YSYEKL. The CDR3 sequence: CASSQERTATNEKLFF. CDR3 in DNA: TGCGCCAGCAGCCAAGAACGGACAGCAACTAATGAAAAACTGTTTTTT.

As regards this clone: Other DNA sequences in the same sample also yield this CDR3. This chain links TRBV4-3 with TRBJ2-5, with D uncertain. The germline CDR1 and CDR2 sequences are LGHNA and YSLEER. Trimming pared 0 bases from V and 5 bases from J, leaving 7 bases between. The length of the CDR3 is 13 residues. CDR3 region: CASSQDLRETQYF. The CDR3 coding sequence is TGCGCCAGCAGCCAAGATTTGCGGGAGACCCAGTACTTC.

Only a few counts were recorded for this clone. This chain connects TRBV12-3 or TRBV12-4 to TRBJ2-7, with TRBD1 identical over 7 bases. The CDR3 is 13 amino acids. V lost 6 bases, J lost 7 bases, and 9 bases stayed unmatched. The CDR3 DNA is TGTGCCAGCAGCCCCGACAGGGCGTCAGAGCAGTACTTC. Its translation: CASSPDRASEQYF.

The chain carries TRBV11-2 and TRBJ2-3; the D gene is possibly TRBD1 (5 bases). Germline CDR1 reads SGHAT; CDR2 reads FQNNGV. The V and J ends lost 2 bases and 6 bases respectively, with 6 bases between them. This CDR3 comprises 12 residues. The DNA for the CDR3 is TGTGCCAGCAGCTTAAACAGGGATACGCAGTATTTT. Its translation: CASSLNRDTQYF. Based on the CDR3 plus reference TRBV11-2 and TRBJ2-3, the full variable domain is EAGVAQSPRYKIIEKRQSVAFWCNPISGHATLYWYQQILGQGPKLLIQFQNNGVVDDSQLPKDRFSAERLKGVDSTLKIQPAKLEDSAVYLCASSLNRDTQYFGPGTRLTVL.

The rearrangement uses TRBV19 and TRBJ2-3, with 12 positions matching TRBD2. The germline V gene encodes CDR1 LNHDA and CDR2 SQIVND (reference sequence). The ends lost 4 bases at V and 4 bases at J; junction bases unmatched: 3. CDR3 length: 15 amino acids. The CDR3 sequence: CASSTSGRGADTQYF. The CDR3 bases are TGTGCCAGTAGTACTAGCGGGAGGGGTGCAGATACGCAGTATTTT.

The rearrangement links TRBV6-2 or TRBV6-3 to TRBJ2-7; 8 bases line up with TRBD2. Germline V gene data show CDR1 as MNHEY and CDR2 as SVGEGT. The CDR3 length is 16 residues. Trimming removed 2 bases from V and 1 base from J; junction bases left unmatched: 7. CDR3 DNA: TGTGCCAGCAGTTACCCCACTAGCGGATTATCCTACGAGCAGTACTTC. It translates to CASSYPTSGLSYEQYF.

This clone was observed a few times. The chain joins TRBV11-2 to TRBJ1-4; D unresolved. The CDR3 loop spans 14 amino acids. The V end was cut by 0 bases, the J end by 8 bases, with 10 bases between. Per the germline V gene, CDR1 is SGHAT and CDR2 is FQNNGV. The CDR3 bases are TGTGCCAGCAGCTTAGATTGGAGAACGGAAAAACTGTTTTTT. Amino acids: CASSLDWRTEKLFF.

CDR3 bases: TGTGCCAGCAGCGTAGGGGCCCACGAAAAACTGTTTTTT. Its translation is CASSVGAHEKLFF. The rearrangement joins TRBV9 to TRBJ1-4; unclear D gene. Trimming stripped 0 bases from V and 8 bases from J, with 8 bases between. The CDR3 sequence is 13 residues long. Germline V lookup: CDR1 SGDLS, CDR2 YYNGEE.

The rearrangement joins TRBV19 to TRBJ2-5, with 7 bases that match TRBD1. CDR1 and CDR2 (germline): LNHDA, SQIVND (reference sequence). With 0 bases clipped from V and 3 bases from J, the junction kept 4 bases outside the gene matches. The CDR3 is made up of 15 amino acids. The CDR3 region is CASSIDTGTEETQYF. As DNA, the CDR3 is TGTGCCAGTAGTATAGACACCGGGACAGAAGAGACCCAGTACTTC.

The chain combines TRBV19 with TRBJ2-3; 13 bases align to TRBD2. Germline trimming cut 3 bases from V and 4 bases from J; bases unmatched to any gene: 10. CDR1 is LNHDA, CDR2 SQIVND, per germline (reference sequence). There are 18 residues in the CDR3. This CDR3 is CASSIAGTSGTLADTQYF. CDR3 coding DNA: TGTGCCAGTAGTATCGCCGGGACTAGCGGGACATTGGCAGATACGCAGTATTTT. Together with reference TRBV19 and TRBJ2-3, the CDR3 gives the full variable domain: DGGITQSPKYLFRKEGQNVTLSCEQNLNHDAMYWYRQDPGQGLRLIYYSQIVNDFQKGDIAEGYSVSREKKESFPLTVTSAQKNPTAFYLCASSIAGTSGTLADTQYFGPGTRLTVL.